These 10 T cell receptor beta chains originate from one sample sequenced in a study of T cell responses to AZD1222 COVID-19 vaccine. Using immunoSEQ multiplex PCR, the repertoire was profiled, and TCRdb retains in-frame clones only, with some absent. The sample yields 180,000 or so clones, 93% seen once. Specimen: peripheral blood, collected on day 0 of AZD1222 vaccination. The receptor source for this set is an adult in good health.

This clone was counted a single time. The rearrangement uses TRBV7-9 and TRBJ1-2; D remains unclear. Per the germline V gene, CDR1 is SEHNR and CDR2 is FQNEAQ (reference sequence). The CDR3 consists of 18 residues. The V gene lost 2 bases and the J gene lost 2 bases, with 21 bases spanning the gap. The CDR3 loop reads CASSLRSSTGSTNYGYTF. The CDR3, as DNA: TGTGCCAGCAGCTTACGCTCCTCCACGGGCTCCACGAACTATGGCTACACCTTC.

The CDR3 nucleotides read TGTGCCAGCTCACCCGACAGCCCTTTAGGCTACACCTTC. Protein sequence: CASSPDSPLGYTF. This chain joins TRBV18 and TRBJ1-2, with D possibly being TRBD1 (5 bases). Looked up from germline, CDR1 is KGHSH and CDR2 is LQKENI. Trimming took 3 bases from V and 8 from J, leaving 13 bases between them. The CDR3 has 13 residues. Combining the CDR3 with reference TRBV18 and TRBJ1-2 gives the whole variable domain NAGVMQNPRHLVRRRGQEARLRCSPMKGHSHVYWYRQLPEEGLKFMVYLQKENIIDESGMPKERFSAEFPKEGPSILRIQQVVRGDSAAYFCASSPDSPLGYTFGSGTRLTVV.

As for this clone: In the same sample, other DNA sequences code for this CDR3. V usage is TRBV7-9 and J usage is TRBJ1-5; a weak D match, TRBD1 (6 bases). Germline V gene sequence: CDR1 SEHNR, CDR2 FQNEAQ (reference sequence). V lost 3 bases, J lost 2 bases, and 8 bases lay in between. CDR3 length equals 14 residues. CDR3 sequence reads: CASSFSGGNQPQHF. The CDR3 DNA sequence: TGTGCCAGCAGCTTCTCAGGGGGCAATCAGCCCCAGCATTTT.

The gene calls are TRBV5-1 and TRBJ2-1; no firm D call. V was shortened by 1 base and J by 0 bases, with 17 bases between the two germline ends. The germline gives CDR1 SGHRS, CDR2 YFSETQ. The CDR3 runs to 18 residues. In nucleotides, the CDR3 is TGCGCCAGCAGCTTGAATATCGGTAGGCTGCTCTCCTACAATGAGCAGTTCTTC. The encoded protein is CASSLNIGRLLSYNEQFF. The full variable domain, in which reference TRBV5-1 and TRBJ2-1 provide the parts outside the CDR3, is KAGVTQTPRYLIKTRGQQVTLSCSPISGHRSVSWYQQTPGQGLQFLFEYFSETQRNKGNFPGRFSGRQFSNSRSEMNVSTLELGDSALYLCASSLNIGRLLSYNEQFFGPGTRLTVL.

V is TRBV30 and J is TRBJ2-1; 9 nucleotides match TRBD1. The CDR3 spans 16 residues. V shed 6 bases, J shed 2 bases, and the junction held 11 bases outside the gene matches. In germline, CDR1 is GTSNPN, CDR2 SVGIG (reference sequence). CDR3 sequence (DNA): TGTGCCTGCCCTAAGGGGGGACAGGGAACCTACAATGAGCAGTTCTTC. Residues: CACPKGGQGTYNEQFF.

This chain connects TRBV5-1 to TRBJ1-2, with TRBD1 identical over 9 bases. The V gene end was trimmed by 9 bases and the J gene end by 6 bases; junction bases not matched to a gene: 6. The CDR3 extends over 12 amino acids. Germline V gives CDR1 SGHRS, CDR2 YFSETQ. CDR3 sequence: CATGTGTDGYTF. In nucleotides, the CDR3 is TGCGCCACGGGGACAGGGACGGATGGCTACACCTTC.

V gene TRBV12-5 combines with J gene TRBJ2-1, with TRBD2 matching over 14 bases. There are 22 residues in the CDR3. V dropped 0 bases and J dropped 2; count of bases not matched to a gene: 15. The germline V gene encodes CDR1 LGHNT and CDR2 FRNRAP. CDR3: CASGLVLVAGTSGRGAYNEQFF. CDR3 DNA: TGTGCTAGTGGTTTGGTACTCGTCGCCGGGACTAGCGGGAGAGGGGCCTACAATGAGCAGTTCTTC.

The V and J genes are TRBV19 and TRBJ1-5; 7 bases align to TRBD1. Germline V CDR1 and CDR2: LNHDA, SQIVND (reference sequence). V was pared by 4 bases and J by 5 bases, with 26 bases of the junction left unmatched. The CDR3 has 21 residues. This chain's CDR3 is CASSTTPSGGQWTLGYQPQHF. CDR3 coding DNA: TGTGCCAGTAGTACAACCCCCTCGGGGGGACAGTGGACCCTAGGCTATCAGCCCCAGCATTTT.

This chain uses TRBV4-1 with TRBJ1-1, with D uncertain. The CDR3 has 16 amino acids. Germline-derived CDR1 and CDR2 are MGHRA and YSYEKL. Trimming left V 0 bases short and J 0 bases short, with 11 bases between. The CDR3 loop reads CASSQERASLNTEAFF. The CDR3, as DNA: TGCGCCAGCAGCCAAGAGCGAGCTAGCCTGAACACTGAAGCTTTCTTT.

The chain recombines TRBV7-9 with TRBJ2-3; 14 nucleotides match TRBD2. V was clipped by 5 bases and J by 6 bases; unmatched bases: 4. CDR1 is SEHNR, CDR2 FQNEAQ, per germline (reference sequence). The CDR3 covers 15 residues. This CDR3 is CASSRLAGGPDTQYF. The DNA of the CDR3 is TGTGCCAGCAGCCGACTAGCGGGAGGGCCCGATACGCAGTATTTT. The full variable domain, in which reference TRBV7-9 and TRBJ2-3 provide the parts outside the CDR3, is DTGVSQNPRHKITKRGQNVTFRCDPISEHNRLYWYRQTLGQGPEFLTYFQNEAQLEKSRLLSDRFSAERPKGSFSTLEIQRTEQGDSAMYLCASSRLAGGPDTQYFGPGTRLTVL.